A single sample is the source of the 27 T cell receptor beta chains below, sequenced in a study of cytomegalovirus exposure and HLA in healthy donors. PCR employed 60 Vbeta and 13 Jbeta primers. The assay was immunoSEQ multiplex PCR, and TCRdb's table has in-frame clones only and misses some. The repertoire holds just under 80,000 clones, with around three quarters as singletons. Input material: PBMCs. The source of these receptors is a middle-aged man in good health and CMV-seronegative.

This clone has a single count. This sample also contains other DNA sequences that code for the same CDR3. The CDR3: CASSLGDSPYNEQFF. The CDR3 region has the DNA TGTGCCAGCAGTTTAGGGGACAGTCCCTACAATGAGCAGTTCTTC. The chain couples TRBV28 to TRBJ2-1, with TRBD1 matching over 7 bases. V lost 2 bases to trimming and J lost 2 bases; unmatched junction nucleotides: 3. Germline V gene lookup returns CDR1 MDHEN and CDR2 SYDVKM. This CDR3 has 15 residues.

The chain carries TRBV6-1 and TRBJ2-7; D unclear. The CDR3 consists of 13 residues. The ends were cut back, 7 bases at V and 3 bases at J, with 13 bases in the middle. Per the germline V gene, CDR1 is MNHNS and CDR2 is SASEGT. The CDR3 DNA reads TGTGCCAGCAACGTCCGCGAGCACTACGAGCAGTACTTC. Encoded protein: CASNVREHYEQYF.

The chain recombines TRBV9 with TRBJ2-3, with D maybe TRBD2 (7 bases). The CDR3 runs 15 residues. V was cut by 4 bases and J by 2 bases, with 14 bases left in between. Germline V CDR1 and CDR2: SGDLS, YYNGEE. CDR3 region: CASSPDSGATDTQYF. CDR3 sequence (DNA): TGTGCCAGCAGCCCGGACAGCGGGGCCACAGATACGCAGTATTTT.

This rearrangement joins TRBV4-1 to TRBJ1-5, with a tentative D call TRBD1 (5 bases). The V gene's germline CDR1 is MGHRA and CDR2 YSYEKL. V was shortened by 0 bases and J by 3 bases, with 15 bases between the two germline ends. The CDR3 is 17 amino acids. This chain's CDR3 is CASSQEGALGFNQPQHF. The CDR3 bases are TGCGCCAGCAGCCAAGAAGGGGCCCTAGGATTCAATCAGCCCCAGCATTTT.

The chain links TRBV15 to TRBJ2-1, with 9 nucleotides matching TRBD2. The germline V gene encodes CDR1 LNHNV and CDR2 YYDKDF (reference sequence). The CDR3 is 14 amino acids. J was trimmed by 10 bases and V by 4 bases; bases with no gene match: 8. CDR3 DNA: TGTGCCACCAGCACAGGGACTAGCCGGGGCGAGCAGTTCTTC. Its translation is CATSTGTSRGEQFF.

This chain joins TRBV6-5 and TRBJ1-1; D gene ambiguous. Trimming left V 2 bases short and J 7 bases short, with 8 bases between. Germline lookup yields CDR1 MNHEY and CDR2 SVGAGI. The length of the CDR3 is 12 residues. In DNA, the CDR3 is TGTGCCAGCAGTTACCGCCCAGGTGAAGCTTTCTTT. Translating gives CASSYRPGEAFF.

The V and J genes are TRBV30 and TRBJ1-3; D not certain. V lost 3 bases and J 1 base, leaving 7 bases between the germline ends. The germline V gene has CDR1 GTSNPN and CDR2 SVGIG (reference sequence). The CDR3 sequence is 13 residues long. The CDR3 here is CAWSTGSGNTIYF. The CDR3 DNA reads TGTGCCTGGAGCACGGGATCTGGAAACACCATATATTTT.

The chain couples TRBV5-1 to TRBJ1-4, with TRBD1 matching 9 bases. The V segment lost 2 bases and the J segment 6 bases; nucleotides outside the gene matches: 2. This CDR3 contains 14 residues. CDR1 SGHRS and CDR2 YFSETQ come from the germline V gene. The CDR3 protein is CASSFGQGHEKLFF. In DNA, the CDR3 is TGCGCCAGCAGCTTCGGACAGGGGCATGAAAAACTGTTTTTT.

This sequence joins TRBV18 and TRBJ1-4; 10 bases match TRBD1. The V gene end was trimmed by 3 bases and the J gene end by 5 bases; junction bases not matched to a gene: 0. Per the germline V gene, CDR1 is KGHSH and CDR2 is LQKENI. The CDR3 is 14 residues long. Here the CDR3 DNA reads TGTGCCAGCTCACCGGACAGGGGGAATGAAAAACTGTTTTTT. This encodes CASSPDRGNEKLFF. Complete variable domain (other parts from reference TRBV18 and TRBJ1-4): NAGVMQNPRHLVRRRGQEARLRCSPMKGHSHVYWYRQLPEEGLKFMVYLQKENIIDESGMPKERFSAEFPKEGPSILRIQQVVRGDSAAYFCASSPDRGNEKLFFGSGTQLSVL.

In this sample, this clone turned up a few times. DNA for the CDR3: TGTGCCAGCAGCACAGGACTAGCGACAGATACGCAGTATTTT. It translates to CASSTGLATDTQYF. The V and J genes are TRBV5-6 and TRBJ2-3; 9 bases align to TRBD2. Germline loops: CDR1 SGHDT, CDR2 YYEEEE. The CDR3 contains 14 residues. The V segment lost 4 bases and the J segment 3 bases; nucleotides outside the gene matches: 3.

This clone appeared a few times. The chain couples TRBV19 to TRBJ2-1, with 14 bases identical to TRBD2. Germline V gene lookup returns CDR1 LNHDA and CDR2 SQIVND (reference sequence). The trim removed 6 bases at V and 3 bases at J, leaving 4 bases unmatched. The CDR3 contains 16 residues. CDR3 in amino acids: CASRRLAGGDYNEQFF. CDR3 nucleotide sequence: TGTGCCAGTAGGCGACTAGCGGGAGGGGACTACAATGAGCAGTTCTTC. Full variable domain (outside the CDR3, taken from reference TRBV19 and TRBJ2-1): DGGITQSPKYLFRKEGQNVTLSCEQNLNHDAMYWYRQDPGQGLRLIYYSQIVNDFQKGDIAEGYSVSREKKESFPLTVTSAQKNPTAFYLCASRRLAGGDYNEQFFGPGTRLTVL.

CDR3 bases: TGTGCCAGCAGCTTACCACTCCAGGGGGCAGGTGGAAACACCATATATTTT. Translating gives CASSLPLQGAGGNTIYF. The chain is built from TRBV7-9 and TRBJ1-3; 8 bases align to TRBD1. This CDR3 is built from 17 residues. Germline trimming cut 2 bases from V and 3 bases from J; bases unmatched to any gene: 9. Per germline, CDR1 SEHNR and CDR2 FQNEAQ (reference sequence).

This chain's CDR3 is CATGGRVANEQFF. The CDR3 DNA is TGTGCCACTGGGGGCAGGGTGGCCAATGAGCAGTTCTTC. The chain is built from TRBV7-8 and TRBJ2-1, with D maybe TRBD1 (6 bases). The CDR3 has 13 residues. The V end lost 10 bases, the J end lost 6 bases, and 16 bases lay between the germline ends. Per the germline V gene, CDR1 is SGHVS and CDR2 is FQNEAQ.

The rearrangement joins TRBV7-6 to TRBJ1-2; TRBD1 matches at 8 bases. CDR1 is SGHVS and CDR2 is FNYEAQ in the germline V gene. J was trimmed by 8 bases and V by 4 bases; bases with no gene match: 15. The CDR3 totals 16 residues. The CDR3 reads CASSSKDRGPLGGYTF. Here the CDR3 DNA reads TGTGCCAGCAGCTCAAAAGACAGGGGCCCTCTCGGGGGCTACACCTTC.

The rearrangement uses TRBV5-4 and TRBJ2-1, with 10 positions matching TRBD2. CDR1 and CDR2 (germline): SGHNT, YYREEE (reference sequence). The junction had 2 bases not matched to a gene; V was cut back by 1 base and J by 1 base. This CDR3 is 16 amino acids long. CDR3 nucleotide sequence: TGTGCCAGCAGCTTGTCTAGCGGGAGATCCTACAATGAGCAGTTCTTC. It yields the protein CASSLSSGRSYNEQFF.

The gene calls are TRBV5-1 and TRBJ2-1; 14 bases are a match to TRBD2. The trim removed 4 bases at V and 6 bases at J, leaving 3 bases unmatched. Germline-derived CDR1 and CDR2 are SGHRS and YFSETQ. The CDR3 covers 15 residues. This chain's CDR3 is CASSPGLAGVNEQFF. CDR3 sequence (DNA): TGCGCCAGCAGCCCGGGACTAGCGGGAGTCAATGAGCAGTTCTTC.

The rearrangement joins TRBV2 to TRBJ2-3; D unclear. The CDR3 contains 14 residues. V gave up 1 base and J gave up 2 bases, with 7 bases separating them. The V gene's germline CDR1 is SNHLY and CDR2 FYNNEI. The CDR3 is CASSEGYSTDTQYF. The CDR3 DNA is TGTGCCAGCAGTGAAGGGTACTCCACAGATACGCAGTATTTT.

This chain links TRBV2 with TRBJ2-1; 13 nucleotides align to TRBD2. With 1 base clipped from V and 7 bases from J, the junction kept 7 bases outside the gene matches. Looked up from germline, CDR1 is SNHLY and CDR2 is FYNNEI. CDR3 length equals 17 residues. The CDR3 DNA reads as TGTGCCAGCAGTGAAGTTCTACTAGCGGGAGGGCGGAATGAGCAGTTCTTC. Encoded protein: CASSEVLLAGGRNEQFF.

The genes are TRBV4-3 and TRBJ1-2; 7 bases match TRBD1. CDR3 length equals 15 residues. Germline V CDR1 and CDR2: LGHNA, YSLEER. Germline trimming cut 3 bases from V and 4 bases from J; bases unmatched to any gene: 8. The CDR3 reads CASSQEGQVPYGYTF. DNA for the CDR3: TGCGCCAGCAGCCAGGAAGGACAGGTGCCCTATGGCTACACCTTC.

The J gene is TRBJ2-2, the V gene TRBV6-4, with a possible D match to TRBD2 (5 bases). Trimming pared 6 bases from V and 1 base from J, leaving 15 bases between. The CDR3 runs to 16 residues. In germline, CDR1 is MRHNA, CDR2 SNTAGT. The CDR3 reads CASSPGGGRNTGELFF. The DNA for the CDR3 is TGTGCCAGCAGCCCCGGAGGAGGTCGGAACACCGGGGAGCTGTTTTTT.

The V and J genes are TRBV30 and TRBJ1-1, with D perhaps TRBD1 (6 bases). This CDR3 comprises 15 residues. Germline lookup yields CDR1 GTSNPN and CDR2 SVGIG (reference sequence). Between the trimmed V and J ends, which lost 3 bases and 3 bases, there was a span of 17 bases. Written as DNA, the CDR3 is TGTGCCTGGAGAGGGGGGGCTTTCGAGCACACTGAAGCTTTCTTT. This sequence encodes CAWRGGAFEHTEAFF.

This chain joins TRBV7-9 and TRBJ2-5, with D tentatively TRBD1 (8 bases). The better agreement between TRBJ2-7 and the DNA end casts doubt on the J call. In germline, CDR1 is SEHNR, CDR2 FQNEAQ (reference sequence). The CDR3 length is 15 residues. The CDR3: CASSLATGEGYEQYF. Written as DNA, the CDR3 is TGTGCCAGCAGCTTAGCGACAGGGGAGGGGTACGAGCAGTACTTC.

CDR3 protein: CAWSDGQFTGELFF. Here the CDR3 DNA reads TGTGCCTGGAGTGACGGACAGTTCACCGGGGAGCTGTTTTTT. V and J are TRBV30 and TRBJ2-2; D may be TRBD1 (6 bases). The germline gives CDR1 GTSNPN, CDR2 SVGIG (reference sequence). The CDR3 sequence is 14 residues long. Trimming pared 1 base from V and 4 bases from J, leaving 10 bases between.

The chain recombines TRBV15 with TRBJ1-2; D uncertain. Germline V lookup: CDR1 LNHNV, CDR2 YYDKDF (reference sequence). V was pared by 4 bases and J by 2 bases, with 14 bases between. CDR3 length equals 15 residues. CDR3 coding DNA: TGTGCCACCAGCACCGGTCGGGGTGCCAACTATGGCTACACCTTC. Translation: CATSTGRGANYGYTF.

The chain employs TRBV29-1 and TRBJ1-2, with 9 bases identical to TRBD1. Germline CDR1 is SQVTM and CDR2 is ANQGSEA. The CDR3 extends over 13 amino acids. V trimming: 7 bases; J trimming: 2 bases; junction bases outside the gene matches: 5. The CDR3 is CSATTGGNYGYTF. CDR3 nucleotide sequence: TGCAGCGCAACCACAGGGGGCAACTATGGCTACACCTTC.

In its sample, this clone was seen a few times. CDR3 amino acids: CASRGPGLAGGPGYEQYF. Here the CDR3 DNA reads TGTGCCAGCAGGGGACCGGGACTAGCGGGAGGGCCTGGGTACGAGCAGTACTTC. The V and J genes are TRBV27 and TRBJ2-7, with 16 bases that match TRBD2. With 6 bases clipped from V and 4 bases from J, the junction kept 12 bases outside the gene matches. Germline loops: CDR1 MNHEY, CDR2 SMNVEV (reference sequence). The CDR3 covers 18 residues.

V and J are TRBV7-6 and TRBJ2-1, with 9 bases identical to TRBD2. This CDR3 is 14 amino acids long. V gave up 9 bases and J gave up 4 bases; unmatched junction bases: 7. Per germline, CDR1 SGHVS and CDR2 FNYEAQ. CDR3: CASSQAGGYNEQFF. In nucleotides, the CDR3 is TGTGCCAGTTCCCAGGCGGGAGGGTACAATGAGCAGTTCTTC.